The 4 T cell receptor beta chains in this list originate from one sample, sequenced in a study of regulatory T cells in long-lasting Graves disease. The authors built TCR beta libraries using iRepertoire HTBI primers and Arm-PCR of CDR3 regions. MiXCR, run by TCRdb on the multiplex PCR reads, gives a single entry per CDR3 protein. The repertoire has about 440,000 distinct CDR3 sequences, 16% of them found once; the top ten carry about 23%. This sample's time point: newly diagnosed GD, antithyroid drugs for less than 3 months. The authors made the TCR library using RNA they extracted from PBMCs. These data also formed part of another study, on T cells in Graves' hyperthyroidism and ophthalmopathy.

The sequencing here drew on peripheral blood mononuclear cells (PBMCs), taken at new diagnosis, from a patient treated with antithyroid drugs. The receptor source for this set is a woman in her late teens or twenties with Graves disease.

In this sample, this clonotype turned up many times. V usage is TRBV28 and J usage is TRBJ2-5; D remains unclear. Trimming removed 2 bases at V and 1 base at J, with 11 bases between. The CDR3 covers 15 residues. CDR1 is MDHEN and CDR2 is SYDVKM in the germline V gene. The CDR3: CASSLIFPGQETQYF. Here the CDR3 DNA reads TGTGCCAGCAGTTTAATATTTCCGGGCCAAGAGACCCAGTACTTC.

This clonotype has only a few counts. The genes are TRBV7-7 and TRBJ2-5; TRBD2 might be the D (5 bases). The CDR3 totals 13 residues. The germline V gene has CDR1 SSHAT and CDR2 FNYEAQ (reference sequence). This CDR3 reads CASAPVGEETQYF. The DNA of the CDR3 is TGTGCTAGTGCCCCCGTGGGAGAAGAGACCCAGTACTTC.

Concerning this clonotype: A much larger clone is a single base away; this may be a read error. The gene calls are TRBV5-1 and TRBJ2-2; TRBD2 might be the D (6 bases). Germline lookup yields CDR1 SGHRS and CDR2 YFSETQ. Trimming left V 0 bases short and J 10 bases short, with 19 bases between. The CDR3 runs 16 residues. CDR3 amino acids: CASSLAGTAGFEELFF. The DNA for the CDR3 is TGCGCCAGCAGCTTGGCCGGGACTGCCGGGTTCGAGGAGCTGTTTTTT. The entire variable domain, with the rest obtained from reference TRBV5-1 and TRBJ2-2, is as follows: KAGVTQTPRYLIKTRGQQVTLSCSPISGHRSVSWYQQTPGQGLQFLFEYFSETQRNKGNFPGRFSGRQFSNSRSEMNVSTLELGDSALYLCASSLAGTAGFEELFFGEGSRLTVL.

This clonotype appeared a few times. The chain recombines TRBV2 with TRBJ2-3; 13 bases align to TRBD2. V shed 6 bases and J 8 bases; nucleotides not matched to a gene: 5. Germline-derived CDR1 and CDR2 are SNHLY and FYNNEI. CDR3 size: 14 residues. CDR3 region: CASRGLAGVGTQYF. The CDR3, as DNA: TGTGCCAGCAGAGGACTAGCGGGAGTGGGTACGCAGTATTTT.